This is a list of T cell receptor beta chains from one sample in a study of blood T cell repertoires in COVID-19. Method: immunoSEQ multiplex PCR; TCRdb's copy keeps in-frame clones and lacks some. The profile shows under 200,000 clones, more than 75% of them singletons. Sequenced input: peripheral blood. Receptors originate from a man aged 40-49 years with acute or convalescent COVID-19. CDR3s include the opening cysteine and the closing phenylalanine or tryptophan.

j_call | v_call | cdr3_aa
TRBJ1-1 | TRBV18 | CASSPQQTANTEAFF
TRBJ2-1 | TRBV11-2 | CASSLSSGGHEQFF
TRBJ2-5 | TRBV14 | CASSQAAGTQYF
TRBJ2-3 | TRBV5-4 | CASSPGGGLVSDTQYF
TRBJ1-5 | TRBV7-2 | CASSSSGTGNQPQHF
TRBJ2-7 | TRBV7-3 | CASSLQGGTAEQYF
TRBJ2-7 | TRBV11-2 | CASSFTGTGPEQYF
TRBJ1-4 | TRBV7-9 | CASSLETGSVEKLFF
TRBJ1-6 | TRBV27 | CASSFWTGNSPLHF
TRBJ1-1 | TRBV29-1 | CSVLKPGHKNTEAFF
TRBJ2-3 | TRBV7-3 | CASSYLGGADTQYF
TRBJ1-1 | TRBV12-3/TRBV12-4 | CASRRTGPPEAFF
TRBJ1-1 | TRBV2 | CASSELPGGGAEAFF
TRBJ1-1 | TRBV5-4 | CASSRDRWDTEAFF
TRBJ1-5 | TRBV7-2 | CASSQGGTGGVQPQHF
TRBJ2-5 | TRBV27 | CASRTGLGETQYF
TRBJ1-6 | TRBV30 | CAWTTGYNSPLHF
TRBJ1-1 | TRBV3-1/TRBV3-2 | CASAGEVEAFF
TRBJ1-5 | TRBV25-1 | CASSDQGQPQHF
TRBJ2-7 | TRBV3-1/TRBV3-2 | CASSQPGQKTYEQYF
TRBJ1-1 | TRBV4-3 | CASSQDSGVRTEAFF
TRBJ1-2 | TRBV25-1 | CASSEYGGQGHGYTF
TRBJ2-7 | TRBV7-9 | CASSYSGTGNEQYF
TRBJ1-1 | TRBV29-1 | CSVRGQLNTEAFF